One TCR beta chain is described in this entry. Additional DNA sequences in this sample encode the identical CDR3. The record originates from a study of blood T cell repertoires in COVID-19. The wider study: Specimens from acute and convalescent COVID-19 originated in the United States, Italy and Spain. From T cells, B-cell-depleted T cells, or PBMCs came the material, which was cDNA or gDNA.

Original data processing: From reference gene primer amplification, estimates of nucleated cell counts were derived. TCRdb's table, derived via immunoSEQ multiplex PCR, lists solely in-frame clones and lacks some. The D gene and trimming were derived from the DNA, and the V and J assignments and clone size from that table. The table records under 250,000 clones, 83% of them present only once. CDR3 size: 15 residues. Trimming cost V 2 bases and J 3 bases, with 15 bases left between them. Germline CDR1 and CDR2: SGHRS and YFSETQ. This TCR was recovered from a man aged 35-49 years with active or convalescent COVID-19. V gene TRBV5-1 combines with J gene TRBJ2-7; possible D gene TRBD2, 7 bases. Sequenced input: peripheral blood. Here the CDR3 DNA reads TGCGCCAGCAGCTTCTCCGGGGGGCCATACTACGAGCAGTACTTC. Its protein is CASSFSGGPYYEQYF. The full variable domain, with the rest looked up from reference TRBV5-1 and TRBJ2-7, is KAGVTQTPRYLIKTRGQQVTLSCSPISGHRSVSWYQQTPGQGLQFLFEYFSETQRNKGNFPGRFSGRQFSNSRSEMNVSTLELGDSALYLCASSFSGGPYYEQYFGPGTRLTVT.